This TCR beta chain was identified during a study of blood T cell repertoires in COVID-19 (dated by TCRdb to the early 2020s). Looking at the study overall: Samples covering the acute and convalescent phases of COVID-19 were provided by collaborators in the United States, Italy and Spain. Nearly every sample came with metadata listing a de-identified subject ID, COVID-19 status, age in years and sex. The repertoires were released in a freely available public database meant as a resource for research on the immune response to SARS-CoV-2. The material from the prospective study consisted of cDNA or gDNA derived from T cells, B-cell-depleted T cells, or PBMCs. Where available, HLA class I and class II types were taken from metadata supplied by the sample provider and were not determined by assay-based typing. Samples came from the ongoing ImmuneRACE study (first 160 participants) plus 1,254 subjects from 6 global collaborators. Deeply sampled blood TCRbeta repertoires from subjects exposed to, actively infected with, or recovered from COVID-19 were included in the dataset.

From the cysteine through the phenylalanine, the CDR3 covers 16 amino acids. CDR3 DNA only is kept here, 48 bases in frame from base 1. The germline V gene specifies LGHNA as CDR1 and YSLEER as CDR2. The junction shows trimming of 0 bases on V and 7 bases on J, and the gene matches do not reach 11 bases of it. Findings and caveats that apply to the study as a whole: The quantity of clinical and demographic metadata differed by source and by participant and was supplied without curation.

A second Seattle source provided samples from volunteer blood donors who had recovered from COVID-19. The collaborating institutions used their own protocols to collect whole blood in K2EDTA tubes. For TCRbeta analysis, collaborator samples were shipped as frozen whole blood, as isolated PBMCs, or as DNA extracted from either sample type. As concerns this clone: The antigen this receptor binds is unknown. It has no much larger one-base neighbor in the sample; base qualities were not kept.

TCRbeta CDR3 regions were amplified from genomic DNA by means of the immunoSEQ Assay, a bias-controlled multiplex PCR. For the original study's pipeline: The number of nucleated cells in each sample was estimated by amplification of reference gene primers within the assay. To quantify the absolute abundance of each unique TCRbeta CDR3 rearrangement, sequence reads were collapsed and filtered. For each sample, productive Simpson clonality was calculated as the square root of Simpson's diversity index across productive rearrangements. This is the immuneACCESS table as TCRdb keeps it, with only in-frame sequences that have V and J called. A part of the clones is gone; compared with another copy, unresolved V genes explain less than half, and the rest is unexplained. V, J and clone size were drawn from that table, and D and trimming were deduced from the DNA. The sample contains over 150,000 clones, around 87% of them found a single time. The biggest ten clones account for 0.88% of the sample.

The sequencing sample was made of peripheral blood. This clonotype originated in a woman under 30 who had recovered from COVID-19. The chain employs TRBV4-3 and TRBJ1-1, with 7 bases matching TRBD1. The CDR3 loop reads CASSQDLRGRDGEAFF. The nucleotide sequence reads as follows: TGCGCCAGCAGCCAAGATTTAAGGGGGCGGGATGGTGAAGCTTTCTTT.